Detailed here is one T cell receptor (beta chain). This sample is drawn from a study of control samples from healthy donors and cancer patients. Assay: immunoSEQ multiplex PCR; the TCRdb copy retains only in-frame clones and omits some. The sample contains 160,000 or so clones, about 94% of which appear only once. Material for sequencing was blood. This clonotype was obtained from a woman in her thirties or forties in good health.

The CDR3 DNA follows: TGTGCCAGCCAACCGAATGCTGGACTGACAGATACGCAGTATTTT. It specifies CASQPNAGLTDTQYF. This chain uses TRBV6-5 with TRBJ2-3; weak D call: TRBD2 (5 bases). Trimming took off 8 bases at V and 3 bases at J, with 18 bases between the two ends. In germline, CDR1 is MNHEY, CDR2 SVGAGI. The CDR3 runs 15 residues.